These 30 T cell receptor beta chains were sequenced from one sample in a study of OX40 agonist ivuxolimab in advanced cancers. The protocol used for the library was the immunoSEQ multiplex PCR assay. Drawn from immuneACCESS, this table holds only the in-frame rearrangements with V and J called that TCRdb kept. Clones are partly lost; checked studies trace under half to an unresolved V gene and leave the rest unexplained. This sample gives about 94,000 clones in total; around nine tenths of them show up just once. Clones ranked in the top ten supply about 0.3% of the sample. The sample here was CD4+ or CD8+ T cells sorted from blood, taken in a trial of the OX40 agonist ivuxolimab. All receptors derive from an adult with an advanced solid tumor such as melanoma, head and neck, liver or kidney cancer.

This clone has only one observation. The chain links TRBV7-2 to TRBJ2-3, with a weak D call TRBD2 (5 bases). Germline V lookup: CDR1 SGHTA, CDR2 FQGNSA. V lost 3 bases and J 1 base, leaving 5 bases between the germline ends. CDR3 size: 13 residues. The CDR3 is CASSFGGTDTQYF. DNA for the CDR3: TGTGCCAGCAGCTTCGGGGGCACAGATACGCAGTATTTT.

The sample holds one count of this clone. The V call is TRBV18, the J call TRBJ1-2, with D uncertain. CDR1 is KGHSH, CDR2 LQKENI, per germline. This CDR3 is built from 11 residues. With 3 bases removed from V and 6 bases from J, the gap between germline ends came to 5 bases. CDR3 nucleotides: TGTGCCAGCTCACCCGGGAATGGCTACACCTTC. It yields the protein CASSPGNGYTF.

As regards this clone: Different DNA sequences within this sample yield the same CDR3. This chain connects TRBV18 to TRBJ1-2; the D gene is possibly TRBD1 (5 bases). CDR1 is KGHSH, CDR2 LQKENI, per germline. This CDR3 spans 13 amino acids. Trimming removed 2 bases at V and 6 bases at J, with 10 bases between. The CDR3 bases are TGTGCCAGCTCACCATCGCGAGGGGATGGCTACACCTTC. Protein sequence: CASSPSRGDGYTF.

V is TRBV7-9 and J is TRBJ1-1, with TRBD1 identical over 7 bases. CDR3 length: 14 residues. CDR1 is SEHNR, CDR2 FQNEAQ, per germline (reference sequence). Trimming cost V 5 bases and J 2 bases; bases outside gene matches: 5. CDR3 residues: CASSQGQFNTEAFF. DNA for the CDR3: TGTGCCAGCAGCCAGGGACAGTTTAACACTGAAGCTTTCTTT. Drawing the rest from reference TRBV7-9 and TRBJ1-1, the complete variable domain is DTGVSQNPRHKITKRGQNVTFRCDPISEHNRLYWYRQTLGQGPEFLTYFQNEAQLEKSRLLSDRFSAERPKGSFSTLEIQRTEQGDSAMYLCASSQGQFNTEAFFGQGTRLTVV.

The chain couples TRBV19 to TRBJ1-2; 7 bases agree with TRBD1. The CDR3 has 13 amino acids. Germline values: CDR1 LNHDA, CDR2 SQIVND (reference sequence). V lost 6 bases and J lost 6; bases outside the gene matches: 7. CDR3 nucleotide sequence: TGTGCCAGTAGGACAGGGAATCGGAATGGCTACACCTTC. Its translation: CASRTGNRNGYTF.

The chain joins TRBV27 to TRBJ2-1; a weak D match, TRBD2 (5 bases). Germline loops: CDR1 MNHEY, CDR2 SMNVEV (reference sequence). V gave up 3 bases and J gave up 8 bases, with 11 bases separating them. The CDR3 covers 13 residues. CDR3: CASSFGTSYEQFF. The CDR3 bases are TGTGCCAGCAGTTTCGGCACTAGTTATGAGCAGTTCTTC.

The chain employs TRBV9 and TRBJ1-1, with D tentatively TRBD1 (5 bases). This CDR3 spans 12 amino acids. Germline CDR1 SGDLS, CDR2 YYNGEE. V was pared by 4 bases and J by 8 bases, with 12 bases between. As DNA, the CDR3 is TGTGCCAGCAGCCCTGGACGGGGGGAAGCTTTCTTT. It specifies CASSPGRGEAFF.

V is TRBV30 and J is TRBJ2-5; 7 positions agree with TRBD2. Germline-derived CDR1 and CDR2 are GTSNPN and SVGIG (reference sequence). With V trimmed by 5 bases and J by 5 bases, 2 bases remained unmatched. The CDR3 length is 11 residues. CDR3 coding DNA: TGTGCCTGGGGGAGGGTTGAGACCCAGTACTTC. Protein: CAWGRVETQYF.

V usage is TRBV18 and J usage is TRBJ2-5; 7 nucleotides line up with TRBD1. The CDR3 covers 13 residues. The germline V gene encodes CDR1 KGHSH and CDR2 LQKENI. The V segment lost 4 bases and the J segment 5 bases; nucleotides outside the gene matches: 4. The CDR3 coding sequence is TGTGCCAGCTCACAGGGGGCCCTGGAGACCCAGTACTTC. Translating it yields CASSQGALETQYF.

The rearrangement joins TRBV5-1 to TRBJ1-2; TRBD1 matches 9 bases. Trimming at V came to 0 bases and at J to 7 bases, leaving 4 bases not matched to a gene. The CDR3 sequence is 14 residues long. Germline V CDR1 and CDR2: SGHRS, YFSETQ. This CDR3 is CASSLGGQGSGYTF. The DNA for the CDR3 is TGCGCCAGCAGCTTGGGGGGACAGGGCTCTGGCTACACCTTC.

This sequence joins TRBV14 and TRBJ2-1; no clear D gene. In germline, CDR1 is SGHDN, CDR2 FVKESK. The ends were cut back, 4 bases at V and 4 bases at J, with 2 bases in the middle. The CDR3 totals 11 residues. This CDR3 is CASSLYNEQFF. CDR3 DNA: TGTGCCAGCAGCCTGTACAATGAGCAGTTCTTC.

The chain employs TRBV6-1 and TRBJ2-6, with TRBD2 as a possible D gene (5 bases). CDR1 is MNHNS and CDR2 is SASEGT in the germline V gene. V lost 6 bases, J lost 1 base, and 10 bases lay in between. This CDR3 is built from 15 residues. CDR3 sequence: CASRASGSGANVLTF. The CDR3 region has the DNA TGTGCCAGCAGGGCCTCGGGGTCTGGGGCCAACGTCCTGACTTTC.

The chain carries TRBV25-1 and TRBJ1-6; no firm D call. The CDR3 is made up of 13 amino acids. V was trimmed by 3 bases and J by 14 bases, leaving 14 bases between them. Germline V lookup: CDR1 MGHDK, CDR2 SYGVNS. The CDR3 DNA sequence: TGTGCCAGCAGTGAGACCGGGCTGGCTACCCTCCACTTT. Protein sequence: CASSETGLATLHF.

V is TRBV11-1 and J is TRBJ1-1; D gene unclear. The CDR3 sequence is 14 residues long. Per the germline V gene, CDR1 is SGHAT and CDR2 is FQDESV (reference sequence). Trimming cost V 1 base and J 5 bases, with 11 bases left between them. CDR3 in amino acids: CASSLDLTGTEAFF. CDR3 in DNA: TGTGCCAGCAGCTTAGATTTGACGGGGACTGAAGCTTTCTTT.

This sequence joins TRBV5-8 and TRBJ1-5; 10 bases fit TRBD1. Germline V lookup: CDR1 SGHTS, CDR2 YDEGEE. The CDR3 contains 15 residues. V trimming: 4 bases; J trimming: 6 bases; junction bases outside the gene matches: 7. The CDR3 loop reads CASSHWTGGRQPQHF. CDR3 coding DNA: TGTGCCAGCAGCCACTGGACAGGGGGTCGTCAGCCCCAGCATTTT.

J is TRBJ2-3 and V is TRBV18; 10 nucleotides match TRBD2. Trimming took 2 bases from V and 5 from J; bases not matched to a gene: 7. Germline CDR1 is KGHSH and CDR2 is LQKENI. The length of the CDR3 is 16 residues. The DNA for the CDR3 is TGTGCCAGCTCACCATTGAGCGGGGGGGCCGGAGATACGCAGTATTTT. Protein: CASSPLSGGAGDTQYF.

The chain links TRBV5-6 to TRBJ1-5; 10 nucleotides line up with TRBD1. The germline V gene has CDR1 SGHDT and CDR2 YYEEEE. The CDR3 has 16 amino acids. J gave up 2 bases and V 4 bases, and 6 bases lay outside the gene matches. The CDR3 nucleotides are TGTGCCAGCAGCCCAAGGGACAGGGGAGGCAATCAGCCCCAGCATTTT. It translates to CASSPRDRGGNQPQHF.

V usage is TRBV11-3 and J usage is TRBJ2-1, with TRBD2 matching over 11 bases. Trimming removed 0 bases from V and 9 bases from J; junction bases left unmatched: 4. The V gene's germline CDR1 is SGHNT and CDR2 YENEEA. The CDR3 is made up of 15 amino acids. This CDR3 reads CASSLDSGGASEQFF. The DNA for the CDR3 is TGTGCCAGCAGCTTAGATAGCGGGGGGGCGAGTGAGCAGTTCTTC.

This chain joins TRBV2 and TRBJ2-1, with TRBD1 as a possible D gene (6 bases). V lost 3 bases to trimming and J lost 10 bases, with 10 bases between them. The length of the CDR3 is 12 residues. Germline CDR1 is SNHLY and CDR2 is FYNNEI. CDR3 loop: CASSDGTGEQFF. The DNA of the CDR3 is TGTGCCAGCAGTGATGGTACAGGGGAGCAGTTCTTC.

As DNA, the CDR3 is TGTGCCAGCAGCGTAAGAAGGGGGGGTGGCTACACCTTC. This codes for CASSVRRGGGYTF. The gene calls are TRBV7-2 and TRBJ1-2, with TRBD1 as a possible D gene (6 bases). CDR1 is SGHTA, CDR2 FQGNSA, per germline. The CDR3 sequence is 13 residues long. Trimming took 5 bases from V and 7 from J, leaving 14 bases between them. The variable domain in full, with the rest retrieved from reference TRBV7-2 and TRBJ1-2, is GAGVSQSPSNKVTEKGKDVELRCDPISGHTALYWYRQSLGQGLEFLIYFQGNSAPDKSGLPSDRFSAERTGGSVSTLTIQRTQQEDSAVYLCASSVRRGGGYTFGSGTRLTVV.

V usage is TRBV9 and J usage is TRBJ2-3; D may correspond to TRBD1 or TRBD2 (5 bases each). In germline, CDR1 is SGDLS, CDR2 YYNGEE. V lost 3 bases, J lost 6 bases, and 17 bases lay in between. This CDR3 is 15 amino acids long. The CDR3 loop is CASSARDGLGDTQYF. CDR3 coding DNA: TGTGCCAGCAGCGCCCGGGACGGTCTTGGTGATACGCAGTATTTT.

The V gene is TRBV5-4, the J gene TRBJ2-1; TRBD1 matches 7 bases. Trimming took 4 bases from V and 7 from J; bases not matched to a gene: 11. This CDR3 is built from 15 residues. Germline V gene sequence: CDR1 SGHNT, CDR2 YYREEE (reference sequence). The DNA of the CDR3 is TGTGCCAGCAGCCCTGGCCAAAGGGGGCCAAATGAGCAGTTCTTC. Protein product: CASSPGQRGPNEQFF.

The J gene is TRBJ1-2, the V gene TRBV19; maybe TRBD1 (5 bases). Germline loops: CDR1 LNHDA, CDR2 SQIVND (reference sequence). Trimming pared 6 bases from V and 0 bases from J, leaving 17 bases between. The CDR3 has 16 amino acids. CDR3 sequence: CASRQTQGAANYGYTF. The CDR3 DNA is TGTGCCAGTAGACAAACACAAGGGGCAGCTAACTATGGCTACACCTTC.

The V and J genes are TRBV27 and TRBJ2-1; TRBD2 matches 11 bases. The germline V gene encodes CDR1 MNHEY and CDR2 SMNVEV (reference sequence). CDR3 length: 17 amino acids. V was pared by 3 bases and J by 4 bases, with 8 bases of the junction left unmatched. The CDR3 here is CASSFPGLAGVYNEQFF. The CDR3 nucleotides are TGTGCCAGCAGTTTTCCAGGACTAGCGGGTGTATACAATGAGCAGTTCTTC.

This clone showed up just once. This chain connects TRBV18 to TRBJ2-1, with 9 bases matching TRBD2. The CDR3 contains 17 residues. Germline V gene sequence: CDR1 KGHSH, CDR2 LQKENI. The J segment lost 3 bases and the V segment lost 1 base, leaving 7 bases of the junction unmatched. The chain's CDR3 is CASSPLLGTSSYNEQFF. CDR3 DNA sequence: TGTGCCAGCTCACCACTACTCGGGACTAGCAGCTACAATGAGCAGTTCTTC.

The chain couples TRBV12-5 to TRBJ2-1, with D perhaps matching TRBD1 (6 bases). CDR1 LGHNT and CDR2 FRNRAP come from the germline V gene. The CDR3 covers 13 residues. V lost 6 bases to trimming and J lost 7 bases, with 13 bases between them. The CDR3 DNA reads TGTGCTAGTGGCCTACAGGGTTCAAATGAGCAGTTCTTC. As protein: CASGLQGSNEQFF.

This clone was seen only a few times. The chain's CDR3 is CASSLPSGSRATNEKLFF. CDR3 DNA: TGTGCCAGTAGTCTTCCGTCGGGGAGCAGAGCAACTAATGAAAAACTGTTTTTT. This chain links TRBV19 with TRBJ1-4, with D hard to call. V lost 5 bases and J 0 bases, leaving 19 bases between the germline ends. The CDR3 is 18 amino acids. The germline CDR1 and CDR2 sequences are LNHDA and SQIVND (reference sequence).

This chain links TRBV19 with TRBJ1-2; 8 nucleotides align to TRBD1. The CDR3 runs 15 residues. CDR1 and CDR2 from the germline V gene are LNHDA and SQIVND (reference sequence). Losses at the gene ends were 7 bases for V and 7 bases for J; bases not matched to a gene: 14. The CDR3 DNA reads TGTGCCAGTATGCGGGACAGGCTCGTTGGGGGTGGCTACACCTTC. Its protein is CASMRDRLVGGGYTF.

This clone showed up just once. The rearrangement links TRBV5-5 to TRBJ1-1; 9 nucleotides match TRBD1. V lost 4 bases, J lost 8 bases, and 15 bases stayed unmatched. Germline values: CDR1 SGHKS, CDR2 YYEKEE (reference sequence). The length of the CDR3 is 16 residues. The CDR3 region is CASSGGTGHYSTEAFF. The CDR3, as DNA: TGTGCCAGCAGCGGGGGGACAGGGCATTACTCAACCGAAGCTTTCTTT.

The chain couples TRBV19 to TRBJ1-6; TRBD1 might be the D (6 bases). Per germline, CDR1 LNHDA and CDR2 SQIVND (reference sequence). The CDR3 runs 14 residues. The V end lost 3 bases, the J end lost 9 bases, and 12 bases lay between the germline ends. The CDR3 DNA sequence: TGTGCCAGTAGTATCACAGGGATTGGTTCACCCCTCCACTTT. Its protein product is CASSITGIGSPLHF.